The present T cell receptor beta chain was sequenced within a study of STAT3 mutations in large granular lymphocyte leukemia. Study at large: Roughly half of the longitudinally sequenced T-LGLL patients carried detectable canonical activating STAT3 mutations. Over half of T-LGLL patients had one or more immunosuppressive regimens.

The sample holds a few counts of this clone. Its antigen is not known. Method: immunoSEQ multiplex PCR; TCRdb's copy keeps in-frame clones and lacks some. Altogether around 240 clones are present, roughly two fifths being singletons, with the ten largest covering over 40%. Study-wide results and limits: Every T-LGLL patient had at least one immunodominant TCRbeta clonotype. In some patients, a small highly pathogenic clone possibly went undetected.

In germline, CDR1 is LNHDA, CDR2 SQIVND (reference sequence). The CDR3 is 13 residues long. V was cut by 8 bases and J by 7 bases, with 15 bases left in between. The sequence was obtained from a man aged 55 to 70 with T-cell large granular lymphocyte leukemia. Some clones in this sample may be carry-over from other donors' samples. The J gene is TRBJ1-5, the V gene TRBV19; D might be TRBD1 (6 bases). Sequencing was done on a sample of peripheral blood mononuclear cells. This CDR3 is CASSSGVRQPQHF. Here the CDR3 DNA reads TGTGCCAGTTCATCAGGGGTACGGCAGCCCCAGCATTTT.